The present T cell receptor beta chain was sequenced within a study of spatial heterogeneity in lung cancer. From the 5' RACE reads, TCRdb called clonotypes with MiXCR, one entry per CDR3 protein. The top ten clones hold around an eighth of a sample with around 1,200 distinct CDR3 sequences, about a sixth of them seen once. Described time point: sample taken at primary tumor resection. This clonotype is classed as medium-sized. Antigen specificity is unknown. The size of this beta chain means little, since it is a stray read in a library made for alpha chains. Findings and caveats of the study: Counts of expanded intratumoral alpha and beta TCRs tracked tumor mutation counts.

CDR3 length equals 17 residues. V dropped 4 bases and J dropped 7; count of bases not matched to a gene: 11. Germline V gene sequence: CDR1 SGHNT, CDR2 YYREEE (reference sequence). The gene calls are TRBV5-4 and TRBJ2-2, with 12 bases fitting TRBD1. The material sequenced was lung tumor tissue, taken at surgery. The sequence came from a female donor with early-stage non-small cell lung cancer. The CDR3 here is CASSGTGQGAMIGELFF. The CDR3 DNA follows: TGTGCCAGCAGCGGAACGGGACAGGGGGCTATGATCGGGGAGCTGTTTTTT.